This T cell receptor (beta chain) was sequenced during a study of OX40 agonist ivuxolimab in advanced cancers. V trimming: 11 bases; J trimming: 8 bases; junction bases outside the gene matches: 12. This CDR3 is built from 15 residues. Per germline, CDR1 WSHSY and CDR2 SAAADI. For this clone: The antigen is not known.

Study-wide results and limits: Average numbers of expanded clones were greater in CD8+ T cells than in CD4+. The investigators did not determine what antigen specificity the expanded peripheral T cells had. CD4+ and CD8+ blood T cells expanded clonally by week 6 at 0.1 to 3.0 mg/kg.

Libraries were prepared by immunoSEQ multiplex PCR; TCRdb keeps only in-frame clonotypes and omits some of them. In the table there are under 85,000 clones, about 80% of which are singletons. The sequenced sample was CD4+ or CD8+ T cells sorted from blood, obtained in a trial of the OX40 agonist ivuxolimab. This sequence joins TRBV10-2 and TRBJ2-4; 13 bases fit TRBD2. The source is an adult with an advanced solid tumor such as melanoma, head and neck, liver or kidney cancer. The CDR3 DNA follows: TGCGCCGTAACCAGGACTAGCGGGAGTGGAGACATTCAGTACTTC. Translated: CAVTRTSGSGDIQYF.